Listed here are 20 T cell receptor beta chains from one sample, sequenced in a study of T cell responses to AZD1222 COVID-19 vaccine. Libraries were prepared by immunoSEQ multiplex PCR; TCRdb keeps only in-frame clonotypes and omits some of them. This table has approximately 140,000 clones, 80% to 95% appearing once. The sequencing used peripheral blood, collected on day 0 of AZD1222 vaccination. All receptors come from an adult in good health.

In its sample, this clone was seen a few times. V usage is TRBV2 and J usage is TRBJ1-1; D gene uncertain. Trimming cost V 0 bases and J 11 bases, with 13 bases left between them. CDR3 length: 13 residues. The germline CDR1 and CDR2 sequences are SNHLY and FYNNEI. CDR3: CASSEALGWEAFF. The CDR3 coding sequence is TGTGCCAGCAGTGAAGCGCTAGGGTGGGAGGCTTTCTTT. Full variable domain (rest looked up from reference TRBV2 and TRBJ1-1): EPEVTQTPSHQVTQMGQEVILRCVPISNHLYFYWYRQILGQKVEFLVSFYNNEISEKSEIFDDQFSVERPDGSNFTLKIRSTKLEDSAMYFCASSEALGWEAFFGQGTRLTVV.

The genes are TRBV7-9 and TRBJ1-2, with 7 bases matching TRBD1. V lost 2 bases, J lost 6 bases, and 3 bases stayed unmatched. The CDR3 loop spans 13 amino acids. Germline CDR1 and CDR2: SEHNR and FQNEAQ (reference sequence). CDR3 bases: TGTGCCAGCAGCTTAAGGGACAGTGATGGCTACACCTTC. This sequence encodes CASSLRDSDGYTF.

The rearrangement links TRBV7-2 to TRBJ1-3; D not resolved. Trimming took 5 bases from V and 6 from J, leaving 11 bases between them. The germline V gene encodes CDR1 SGHTA and CDR2 FQGNSA. The CDR3 covers 13 residues. This CDR3 reads CASSRKWENTIYF. The CDR3 nucleotides are TGTGCCAGCAGCAGAAAGTGGGAAAACACCATATATTTT.

The chain combines TRBV10-3 with TRBJ2-3, with 16 positions matching TRBD2. Per the germline V gene, CDR1 is ENHRY and CDR2 is SYGVKD. V lost 11 bases to trimming and J lost 0 bases; unmatched junction nucleotides: 8. The CDR3 covers 17 residues. CDR3 region: CAATGTSGGASTDTQYF. CDR3 nucleotides: TGTGCCGCCACCGGGACTAGCGGGGGGGCTAGCACAGATACGCAGTATTTT.

The chain carries TRBV28 and TRBJ1-5, with D hard to call. The germline CDR1 and CDR2 sequences are MDHEN and SYDVKM. There are 15 residues in the CDR3. V was clipped by 6 bases and J by 14 bases, with 26 bases between them. DNA of the CDR3: TGTGCCAGCAGAACGGGCGGGCAGATGGATTTTCCAAAGCATTTT. Translating it yields CASRTGGQMDFPKHF.

The rearrangement joins TRBV7-9 to TRBJ2-2; tentatively, D is TRBD1 or TRBD2 (5 bases each). Germline CDR1 is SEHNR and CDR2 is FQNEAQ (reference sequence). CDR3 size: 17 residues. Trimming took off 5 bases at V and 4 bases at J, with 20 bases between the two ends. This CDR3 reads CASSRELRGDRTGELFF. The CDR3 DNA reads as TGTGCCAGCAGCCGCGAGTTGAGGGGAGATCGCACCGGGGAGCTGTTTTTT.

The rearrangement uses TRBV6-5 and TRBJ2-7, with D possibly being TRBD2 (5 bases). The V and J ends lost 4 bases and 6 bases respectively, with 16 bases between them. Germline loops: CDR1 MNHEY, CDR2 SVGAGI. This CDR3 is built from 14 residues. The CDR3 loop is CASSLGGSLSEQYF. CDR3 DNA sequence: TGTGCCAGCAGTTTAGGCGGGTCTCTCTCCGAGCAGTACTTC.

This chain uses TRBV19 with TRBJ2-1, with D tentatively TRBD2 (6 bases). Trimming removed 3 bases from V and 8 bases from J, with 14 bases in between. This CDR3 has 14 amino acids. Germline-derived CDR1 and CDR2 are LNHDA and SQIVND (reference sequence). The CDR3 DNA follows: TGTGCCAGTAGTATCCTCCTAGGGGAGGATGAGCAGTTCTTC. Translating gives CASSILLGEDEQFF.

This chain uses TRBV4-3 with TRBJ2-1; D is undetermined. The CDR3 sequence is 13 residues long. The V and J ends lost 2 bases and 9 bases respectively, with 11 bases between them. The germline V gene encodes CDR1 LGHNA and CDR2 YSLEER. The CDR3 DNA sequence: TGCGCCAGCAGCCAATTGAGCCTTGGTGAGCAGTTCTTC. Its protein product is CASSQLSLGEQFF.

The gene calls are TRBV27 and TRBJ2-3; 10 nucleotides agree with TRBD2. V lost 4 bases and J lost 5; bases outside the gene matches: 6. Germline CDR1 reads MNHEY; CDR2 reads SMNVEV (reference sequence). The CDR3 length is 15 residues. The CDR3 loop reads CASSSRTSGKDTQYF. CDR3 nucleotide sequence: TGTGCCAGCAGTTCCAGGACTAGCGGCAAAGATACGCAGTATTTT.

The rearrangement links TRBV7-6 to TRBJ2-2; 7 bases fit TRBD2. Trimming at V came to 2 bases and at J to 11 bases, leaving 5 bases not matched to a gene. CDR3 length equals 13 residues. The V gene's germline CDR1 is SGHVS and CDR2 FNYEAQ. The CDR3 region has the DNA TGTGCCAGCAGCTTATTGACGGGGGGAGAGCTGTTTTTT. Protein product: CASSLLTGGELFF.

The CDR3 loop reads CASSEYNNSPLHF. CDR3 bases: TGTGCCAGCAGTGAATACAACAATTCACCCCTCCACTTT. The V and J genes are TRBV25-1 and TRBJ1-6; D uncertain. CDR1 MGHDK and CDR2 SYGVNS come from the germline V gene. The ends were cut back, 0 bases at V and 7 bases at J, with 4 bases in the middle. This CDR3 is built from 13 residues.

This clone was seen only once. This chain joins TRBV7-3 and TRBJ1-2; a possible D gene is TRBD1 (5 bases). The CDR3 has 15 residues. Germline V gene sequence: CDR1 SGHTA, CDR2 FQGTGA. V shed 2 bases and J shed 4 bases, with 14 bases lying between them. CDR3 coding DNA: TGTGCCAGCAGCTTAGCCGGGGTAGGGGTCTATGGCTACACCTTC. Residues: CASSLAGVGVYGYTF.

The CDR3: CASNPTGATGKASGNTIYF. The CDR3 DNA reads TGTGCCAGCAACCCAACAGGGGCCACGGGGAAGGCCTCTGGAAACACCATATATTTT. The chain joins TRBV5-6 to TRBJ1-3; 7 nucleotides match TRBD1. Germline CDR1 is SGHDT and CDR2 is YYEEEE. Trimming took 6 bases from V and 0 from J; bases not matched to a gene: 18. The CDR3 is made up of 19 amino acids.

The chain employs TRBV7-2 and TRBJ2-5; TRBD1 or TRBD2 may be the D gene (6 bases each). Trimming took 5 bases from V and 2 from J, leaving 18 bases between them. Germline V gives CDR1 SGHTA, CDR2 FQGNSA. The CDR3 has 16 residues. In DNA, the CDR3 is TGTGCCAGCAGCCCCCGGGGGCGGACAAGACAAGAGACCCAGTACTTC. It translates to CASSPRGRTRQETQYF.

The chain has TRBV28 and TRBJ1-2, with 9 bases lining up with TRBD1. This CDR3 is 16 amino acids long. CDR1 and CDR2 from the germline V gene are MDHEN and SYDVKM. Trimming cost V 2 bases and J 7 bases; bases outside gene matches: 11. DNA of the CDR3: TGTGCCAGCAGTTTAACTTTGGGACAGGGTTATTCTGGCTACACCTTC. Translated: CASSLTLGQGYSGYTF.

This rearrangement joins TRBV5-1 to TRBJ2-1; 7 bases align to TRBD1. The CDR3 extends over 15 amino acids. V was clipped by 7 bases and J by 8 bases; unmatched bases: 15. Germline lookup yields CDR1 SGHRS and CDR2 YFSETQ. The DNA for the CDR3 is TGCGCCAGCTTCCCCCGACAGGGCCCGGATCATGAGCAGTTCTTC. This sequence encodes CASFPRQGPDHEQFF. Complete variable domain (other parts from reference TRBV5-1 and TRBJ2-1): KAGVTQTPRYLIKTRGQQVTLSCSPISGHRSVSWYQQTPGQGLQFLFEYFSETQRNKGNFPGRFSGRQFSNSRSEMNVSTLELGDSALYLCASFPRQGPDHEQFFGPGTRLTVL.

The chain uses TRBV6-5 and TRBJ2-5; weak D call: TRBD2 (5 bases). V gave up 5 bases and J gave up 7 bases, with 14 bases separating them. The germline V gene encodes CDR1 MNHEY and CDR2 SVGAGI. The CDR3 is 13 amino acids. CDR3 sequence reads: CASSRAPGGTQYF. CDR3 nucleotide sequence: TGTGCCAGCAGTCGTGCCCCCGGAGGGACCCAGTACTTC.

The chain is built from TRBV21-1 and TRBJ2-2. TRBV21-1 constitutes a pseudogene. This CDR3 has 19 residues. The CDR3 nucleotides read TGTGCCAGCAGCAAGACCTCCTTGGTTCAGGGAGTAGGCCCCGGGGAGCTGTTTTTT. Translation: CASSKTSLVQGVGPGELFF.

The chain combines TRBV12-3 or TRBV12-4 with TRBJ1-2; D remains ambiguous. V was clipped by 3 bases and J by 8 bases, with 13 bases between them. The CDR3 sequence is 13 residues long. CDR3 sequence: CASSLNRETGYTF. The CDR3, as DNA: TGTGCCAGCAGTTTGAACCGGGAAACAGGCTACACCTTC.